The next 24 T cell receptor beta chains were all read from a single sample in a study of T cell responses to AZD1222 COVID-19 vaccine. Only in-frame clones appear in the TCRdb table, and some are missing; sequencing was by immunoSEQ multiplex PCR. The sample shows roughly 83,000 clones, roughly 88% of them seen only once. The material was peripheral blood, obtained on day 0 of AZD1222 vaccination. The receptors were gathered from an adult in good health.

This clone has more than one count but fewer than ten. The V and J genes are TRBV28 and TRBJ2-7, with 7 bases fitting TRBD2. Germline V gene sequence: CDR1 MDHEN, CDR2 SYDVKM. Trimming at V came to 2 bases and at J to 3 bases, leaving 16 bases not matched to a gene. This CDR3 has 18 amino acids. CDR3 DNA sequence: TGTGCCAGCAGTTTAATAGGGGCGGGAGTCCTCCGCAACTACGAGCAGTACTTC. Translating gives CASSLIGAGVLRNYEQYF.

Concerning this clone: Other DNA sequences in this specimen translate into the identical CDR3. The chain carries TRBV5-1 and TRBJ1-6; 8 bases map to TRBD1. Looked up from germline, CDR1 is SGHRS and CDR2 is YFSETQ. The trim removed 4 bases at V and 8 bases at J, leaving 5 bases unmatched. This CDR3 is 14 amino acids long. The CDR3 here is CASSLGTGDSPLHF. For the CDR3, the DNA is TGCGCCAGCAGCCTGGGGACAGGCGATTCACCCCTCCACTTT. The whole variable domain, filled in from reference TRBV5-1 and TRBJ1-6, reads KAGVTQTPRYLIKTRGQQVTLSCSPISGHRSVSWYQQTPGQGLQFLFEYFSETQRNKGNFPGRFSGRQFSNSRSEMNVSTLELGDSALYLCASSLGTGDSPLHFGNGTRLTVT.

This chain joins TRBV4-1 and TRBJ1-6; the D is unclear. Trimming shortened V by 1 base and J by 9 bases, and 16 bases separated the two germline ends. In germline, CDR1 is MGHRA, CDR2 YSYEKL. The CDR3 totals 16 residues. The CDR3 nucleotides are TGCGCCAGCAGCCAAGTAGCGGGTCGCGAAGCTTCACCCCTCCACTTT. It yields the protein CASSQVAGREASPLHF.

The chain recombines TRBV5-4 with TRBJ1-1; perhaps TRBD1 as D (5 bases). Between the trimmed V and J ends, which lost 3 bases and 1 base, there was a span of 7 bases. The CDR3 consists of 13 residues. Germline V lookup: CDR1 SGHNT, CDR2 YYREEE (reference sequence). CDR3 in DNA: TGTGCCAGCAGCTCGGGACGGAACACTGAAGCTTTCTTT. This sequence encodes CASSSGRNTEAFF.

The rearrangement joins TRBV20-1 to TRBJ2-7; D is uncertain. Germline CDR1 and CDR2: DFQATT and SNEGSKA (reference sequence). V lost 3 bases to trimming and J lost 4 bases, with 16 bases between them. This CDR3 spans 14 amino acids. The CDR3 bases are TGCAGTGCTAGTAGATCGGTATTATCATACGAGCAGTACTTC. It specifies CSASRSVLSYEQYF.

The rearrangement joins TRBV4-2 to TRBJ1-3, with D perhaps TRBD1 (6 bases). The CDR3 runs 16 residues. Between the trimmed V and J ends, which lost 2 bases and 0 bases, there was a span of 11 bases. Looked up from germline, CDR1 is LGHNA and CDR2 is YNFKEQ. The CDR3 here is CASSQRGGSSGNTIYF. CDR3 in DNA: TGTGCCAGCAGCCAAAGGGGGGGGAGCTCTGGAAACACCATATATTTT.

The chain carries TRBV7-8 and TRBJ1-2, with D perhaps matching TRBD1 (6 bases). Trimming left V 0 bases short and J 7 bases short, with 6 bases between. CDR3 size: 12 residues. Germline V gene sequence: CDR1 SGHVS, CDR2 FQNEAQ. CDR3 coding DNA: TGTGCCAGCAGCTTAGCGGACAGTGGCTACACCTTC. Translation gives CASSLADSGYTF.

The chain combines TRBV18 with TRBJ2-3, with D hard to call. This CDR3 has 13 amino acids. The germline CDR1 and CDR2 sequences are KGHSH and LQKENI. V lost 0 bases to trimming and J lost 4 bases, with 5 bases between them. Here the CDR3 reads CASSPPYADTQYF. CDR3 DNA sequence: TGTGCCAGCTCACCACCGTACGCAGATACGCAGTATTTT.

The sample holds a few counts of this clone. The chain combines TRBV11-2 with TRBJ1-2; no clear D gene. V lost 4 bases, J lost 0 bases, and 6 bases lay in between. Germline V gene sequence: CDR1 SGHAT, CDR2 FQNNGV. The CDR3 length is 13 residues. CDR3: CASSSLTNYGYTF. The CDR3 DNA sequence: TGTGCCAGCAGCTCACTAACTAACTATGGCTACACCTTC.

The chain combines TRBV2 with TRBJ1-2, with TRBD1 as a possible D gene (5 bases). The CDR3 covers 12 residues. Germline CDR1 and CDR2: SNHLY and FYNNEI. The V gene lost 4 bases and the J gene lost 6 bases, with 9 bases spanning the gap. The CDR3 coding sequence is TGTGCCAGCAGTGCACAAGGGGATGGCTACACCTTC. Residues: CASSAQGDGYTF.

CDR3 loop: CASRTGTGSYEQYF. CDR3 nucleotides: TGCGCCAGCAGGACCGGGACAGGGAGCTACGAGCAGTACTTC. This chain connects TRBV5-1 to TRBJ2-7, with 9 bases matching TRBD1. The CDR3 sequence is 14 residues long. V shed 5 bases, J shed 3 bases, and the junction held 6 bases outside the gene matches. Per the germline V gene, CDR1 is SGHRS and CDR2 is YFSETQ.

This clone was seen only a few times. The chain recombines TRBV29-1 with TRBJ1-5, with no clear D. The germline V and J ends were trimmed by 7 bases and 2 bases, with 18 bases remaining between them. The V gene's germline CDR1 is SQVTM and CDR2 ANQGSEA. The CDR3 covers 15 residues. CDR3 in DNA: TGCAGCGCCGCGATGACGCCCGATCGCAATCAGCCCCAGCATTTT. Translated, it gives CSAAMTPDRNQPQHF.

The rearrangement uses TRBV27 and TRBJ1-6; D gene ambiguous. Germline V gene data show CDR1 as MNHEY and CDR2 as SMNVEV (reference sequence). Trimming took off 1 base at V and 7 bases at J, with 2 bases between the two ends. This CDR3 is built from 12 residues. The CDR3 reads CASSLWNSPLHF. CDR3 sequence (DNA): TGTGCCAGCAGTTTATGGAATTCACCCCTCCACTTT.

The chain employs TRBV12-3 or TRBV12-4 and TRBJ1-1; the D is unclear. This CDR3 has 12 residues. V was shortened by 3 bases and J by 5 bases, with 7 bases between the two germline ends. CDR3 nucleotide sequence: TGTGCCAGCAGTTTTCGGAGTACTGAAGCTTTCTTT. Protein product: CASSFRSTEAFF.

The rearrangement uses TRBV19 and TRBJ1-1, with D possibly being TRBD1 (5 bases). This CDR3 has 15 residues. Deletions cut 3 bases from V and 5 bases from J, with 16 bases between. Per the germline V gene, CDR1 is LNHDA and CDR2 is SQIVND (reference sequence). CDR3 amino acids: CASSMYISRGTEAFF. CDR3 in DNA: TGTGCCAGTAGTATGTACATCTCTAGGGGAACTGAAGCTTTCTTT.

The chain couples TRBV30 to TRBJ2-7; D gene ambiguous. CDR1 and CDR2 from the germline V gene are GTSNPN and SVGIG (reference sequence). Trimming shortened V by 5 bases and J by 6 bases, and 11 bases separated the two germline ends. There are 11 residues in the CDR3. The CDR3 here is CAWEKGLEQYF. For the CDR3, the DNA is TGTGCCTGGGAAAAGGGCCTCGAGCAGTACTTC.

On this clone itself: One end of the junction varies from germline; a read error may be responsible. The V call is TRBV28, the J call TRBJ2-1, with TRBD2 matching over 9 bases. This CDR3 is 12 amino acids long. Germline V gene lookup returns CDR1 MDHEN and CDR2 SYDVKM. The DNA of the CDR3 is TGTGCCAGCCAATATAGGACTAGCGCTGTGATCTTC. Amino acids: CASQYRTSAVIF.

The chain recombines TRBV4-1 with TRBJ1-2, with D possibly matching TRBD1 (5 bases). This CDR3 comprises 16 residues. Germline assignment: CDR1 MGHRA and CDR2 YSYEKL. The germline V and J ends were trimmed by 1 base and 4 bases, with 16 bases remaining between them. CDR3 sequence reads: CASSQAQTGGTYGYTF. The CDR3 DNA reads as TGCGCCAGCAGCCAAGCTCAGACGGGAGGGACCTATGGCTACACCTTC.

The chain combines TRBV5-1 with TRBJ1-1; 7 bases are shared with TRBD1. CDR1 is SGHRS and CDR2 is YFSETQ in the germline V gene. There are 17 residues in the CDR3. After removal of 4 bases from V and 4 bases from J, the junction contained 16 bases not matched to a gene. The CDR3, as DNA: TGCGCCAGCAGCACCCTACTCTCCGGGACAGCAAGCACTGAAGCTTTCTTT. It codes for CASSTLLSGTASTEAFF.

V is TRBV18 and J is TRBJ2-7; D unclear. Germline CDR1 is KGHSH and CDR2 is LQKENI. This CDR3 comprises 14 residues. Trimming took off 6 bases at V and 3 bases at J, with 15 bases between the two ends. CDR3 DNA: TGTGCCAGCTCCCCGAGAGTGGGTAGCTACGAGCAGTACTTC. This codes for CASSPRVGSYEQYF.

The chain joins TRBV13 to TRBJ1-2; D might be TRBD1 (5 bases). This CDR3 has 14 amino acids. CDR1 is PRHDT and CDR2 is FYEKMQ in the germline V gene (reference sequence). The germline V and J ends were trimmed by 5 bases and 8 bases, with 18 bases remaining between them. The chain's CDR3 is CASSLAGATMGYTF. In DNA form, the CDR3 reads TGTGCCAGCAGCCTAGCCGGGGCCACTATGGGCTACACCTTC. Variable domain in full (rest from reference TRBV13 and TRBJ1-2): AAGVIQSPRHLIKEKRETATLKCYPIPRHDTVYWYQQGPGQDPQFLISFYEKMQSDKGSIPDRFSAQQFSDYHSELNMSSLELGDSALYFCASSLAGATMGYTFGSGTRLTVV.

V gene TRBV5-1 combines with J gene TRBJ1-4, with D tentatively TRBD1 (5 bases). The CDR3 has 14 residues. Per germline, CDR1 SGHRS and CDR2 YFSETQ. V was shortened by 3 bases and J by 7 bases, with 13 bases between the two germline ends. The CDR3, as DNA: TGCGCCAGCAGCTCAGGCGGACACCCTGAAAAACTGTTTTTT. Translated, it gives CASSSGGHPEKLFF.

V gene TRBV25-1 combines with J gene TRBJ2-7; possibly TRBD2 for D (5 bases). V lost 5 bases and J lost 0, with 14 bases in between. This CDR3 spans 15 amino acids. The germline CDR1 and CDR2 sequences are MGHDK and SYGVNS. Here the CDR3 reads CASSPTSIFSYEQYF. The CDR3 DNA reads as TGTGCCAGCAGTCCCACTAGTATATTCTCCTACGAGCAGTACTTC.

The gene calls are TRBV7-8 and TRBJ1-2; D unclear. The CDR3 length is 13 residues. From germline, CDR1 is SGHVS and CDR2 FQNEAQ. The germline V and J ends were trimmed by 4 bases and 7 bases, with 13 bases remaining between them. CDR3 sequence reads: CASSWSDSGGYTF. For the CDR3, the DNA is TGTGCCAGCAGCTGGTCGGACTCCGGTGGCTACACCTTC.